The 9 T cell receptor beta chains reported below all come from one sample, sequenced in a study of CD8 T cells in ankylosing spondylitis. TCRdb re-analysed the 5' RACE reads in MiXCR, keeping a single row per CDR3 protein. The data contain fewer than 400,000 distinct CDR3 sequences, roughly 15% of them singletons. The specimen sequenced was blood, either unsorted or a sorted T cell fraction (not recorded which). The receptor source for this set is a male donor with ankylosing spondylitis or in good health (not recorded which).

This clonotype was counted ten times or more. The J gene is TRBJ1-3, the V gene TRBV10-3; D might be TRBD1 (5 bases). CDR1 and CDR2 (germline): ENHRY, SYGVKD. V shed 3 bases and J shed 2 bases, with 8 bases lying between them. CDR3 size: 14 residues. Written as DNA, the CDR3 is TGTGCCATCAGTGACGGGGCTACTGGAAACACCATATATTTT. Protein product: CAISDGATGNTIYF.

This clonotype showed up just a few times. The rearrangement uses TRBV12-3 or TRBV12-4 and TRBJ2-2, with 8 nucleotides matching TRBD2. The J segment lost 4 bases and the V segment lost 6 bases, leaving 7 bases of the junction unmatched. The CDR3 totals 15 residues. The CDR3: CASSNRGGRTGELFF. The CDR3 nucleotides read TGTGCCAGCAGCAACCGGGGGGGCCGCACCGGGGAGCTGTTTTTT.

V gene TRBV12-3 or TRBV12-4 combines with J gene TRBJ1-2; a possible D gene is TRBD1 (6 bases). The CDR3 loop spans 13 amino acids. Trimming removed 6 bases at V and 4 bases at J, with 12 bases between. The CDR3 DNA reads as TGTGCCAGCAGCCGGGACACCTTCTATGGCTACACCTTC. This gives the protein CASSRDTFYGYTF.

V is TRBV12-3 or TRBV12-4 and J is TRBJ2-7; 10 positions agree with TRBD2. CDR3 length: 14 residues. The J segment lost 0 bases and the V segment lost 6 bases, leaving 2 bases of the junction unmatched. DNA for the CDR3: TGTGCCAGCAGACTAGCGGGGAGCTCCTACGAGCAGTACTTC. Residues: CASRLAGSSYEQYF.

The chain links TRBV12-3 or TRBV12-4 to TRBJ2-1, with 7 bases lining up with TRBD1. Unmatched junction bases numbered 12, after V lost 5 bases and J lost 8 bases. The CDR3 extends over 15 amino acids. The CDR3 bases are TGTGCCAGCAGTCCGGGGAAAGGGGGCGAGTATGAGCAGTTCTTC. Translating it yields CASSPGKGGEYEQFF.

The V gene is TRBV7-2, the J gene TRBJ2-3; D perhaps matches TRBD1 (5 bases). Germline V gives CDR1 SGHTA, CDR2 FQGNSA. There are 16 residues in the CDR3. Trimming shortened V by 2 bases and J by 5 bases, and 17 bases separated the two germline ends. CDR3 DNA sequence: TGTGCCAGCAGCTTAAGGCAGGGCGCAACGGGAGATACGCAGTATTTT. Its translation: CASSLRQGATGDTQYF.

This clonotype was counted a few times. J is TRBJ1-6 and V is TRBV27; D is unresolved. Germline V gene sequence: CDR1 MNHEY, CDR2 SMNVEV (reference sequence). With 6 bases removed from V and 7 bases from J, the gap between germline ends came to 13 bases. CDR3 length: 14 amino acids. The CDR3 DNA is TGTGCCAGCAGACCACAGATCGGGAATTCACCCCTCCACTTT. Protein sequence: CASRPQIGNSPLHF.

For this clonotype: Germline and junction disagree at one end, which may indicate a read error. The rearrangement links TRBV3-1 to TRBJ2-4, with D possibly being TRBD1 (6 bases). CDR1 is LGHDT, CDR2 YNNKEL, per germline (reference sequence). The CDR3 covers 15 residues. The CDR3 bases are TGTGCCAGCAGCAAAGAGGGGGTAGGGGAAAACATTCAGTACTTC. Residues: CASSKEGVGENIQYF.

The chain joins TRBV3-1 to TRBJ2-2, with D possibly TRBD2 on 6 matching bases. The CDR3 consists of 12 residues. The germline V gene has CDR1 LGHDT and CDR2 YNNKEL (reference sequence). Trimming shortened V by 7 bases and J by 7 bases, and 10 bases separated the two germline ends. The DNA of the CDR3 is TGTGCCAGCAAGGCCGGGGGCGGGGAGCTGTTTTTT. As protein: CASKAGGGELFF.